The T cell receptor beta chain described here comes from a study of Ad26.COV2.S vaccination and SARS-CoV-2 variants. Notes on the study in general: Analyses of TCR breadth and depth may have underestimated total T cell responses.

Treatment of the sample: over 15 received Ad26.COV2.S at low or high dose, single or two shots; about five received placebo; per-sample allocation not given. The investigators took samples on day 63 after the first vaccine or placebo injection. The individual, an adult aged 18-55 years, was a donor in Boston. The table came from immunoSEQ multiplex PCR; TCRdb's copy has only in-frame clones and leaves some out. The sample holds about 460,000 clones; about nine tenths are singletons and the top ten take over 1.5%. The length of the CDR3 is 18 residues. CDR1 SGHVS and CDR2 FNYEAQ come from the germline V gene. J was trimmed by 0 bases and V by 5 bases; bases with no gene match: 8. For this clone: What it recognizes is unknown.

The chain carries TRBV7-6 and TRBJ2-1; 12 nucleotides align to TRBD2. This clonotype was obtained from a person aged 18-65 years who received the Ad26.COV2.S COVID-19 vaccine or a placebo. The sequencing used peripheral blood, collected in a trial of Ad26.COV2.S vaccine versus placebo. The CDR3 region has the DNA TGTGCCAGCAGCCGATACCTACTAGCGGGGGGCTCCTACAATGAGCAGTTCTTC. Residues: CASSRYLLAGGSYNEQFF.